The 13 T cell receptor beta chains reported below all come from one sample, sequenced in a study of Ad26.COV2.S vaccination and SARS-CoV-2 variants (dated by TCRdb to 2020 to 2023). The treatment or condition tag for this specimen amounts to: approximately 18 received Ad26.COV2.S at low or high dose, single or two shots; roughly five received placebo; per-sample allocation not given. For vaccine and placebo recipients, repertoires were sequenced using samples collected on day 63 after the first injection. Receptor libraries were prepared by the immunoSEQ multiplex PCR assay. TCRdb stores this immuneACCESS table with in-frame sequences only. Part of the clones is absent; in the studies checked, under half of the shortfall reflects unresolved V genes, and no reason is known for the rest. In all, the sample holds about 410,000 clones, and roughly nine tenths of those were seen once. Clones ranked in the top ten supply under 3.5% of the sample.

This specimen consisted of peripheral blood, obtained in a trial of Ad26.COV2.S vaccine versus placebo. The receptors were sampled from a person aged 18 to 59 who received the Ad26.COV2.S COVID-19 vaccine or a placebo.

V gene TRBV4-3 combines with J gene TRBJ2-6; no firm D call. The CDR3 runs 16 residues. Trimming left V 0 bases short and J 1 base short, with 7 bases between. CDR1 and CDR2 (germline): LGHNA, YSLEER. The CDR3 here is CASSQEYGSGANVLTF. The CDR3 DNA reads TGCGCCAGCAGCCAAGAGTACGGTTCTGGGGCCAACGTCCTGACTTTC.

The chain couples TRBV18 to TRBJ2-5; D uncertain. This CDR3 spans 14 amino acids. The V end lost 5 bases, the J end lost 4 bases, and 14 bases lay between the germline ends. The germline gives CDR1 KGHSH, CDR2 LQKENI. CDR3: CASSFQVERETQYF. The CDR3 DNA is TGTGCCAGCTCATTCCAGGTTGAGCGAGAGACCCAGTACTTC.

The chain joins TRBV2 to TRBJ1-1; D is ambiguous. Trimming pared 8 bases from V and 6 bases from J, leaving 16 bases between. The CDR3 is 13 amino acids. The germline gives CDR1 SNHLY, CDR2 FYNNEI. DNA of the CDR3: TGTGCCAGCTCGAATGAGGGAAGGGCTGAAGCTTTCTTT. Amino acid sequence: CASSNEGRAEAFF. Full variable domain (missing parts from reference TRBV2 and TRBJ1-1): EPEVTQTPSHQVTQMGQEVILRCVPISNHLYFYWYRQILGQKVEFLVSFYNNEISEKSEIFDDQFSVERPDGSNFTLKIRSTKLEDSAMYFCASSNEGRAEAFFGQGTRLTVV.

The genes are TRBV7-8 and TRBJ2-7, with 10 nucleotides matching TRBD1. The CDR3 extends over 16 amino acids. Germline CDR1 is SGHVS and CDR2 is FQNEAQ. V was pared by 5 bases and J by 5 bases, with 12 bases of the junction left unmatched. The CDR3 protein is CASSPEGQGGPHEQYF. For the CDR3, the DNA is TGTGCCAGCAGCCCAGAAGGACAGGGGGGACCTCACGAGCAGTACTTC.

The V call is TRBV3-1 (or the pseudogene TRBV3-2), the J call TRBJ2-7; 7 positions agree with TRBD2. The V segment lost 4 bases and the J segment 0 bases; nucleotides outside the gene matches: 6. The CDR3 spans 15 residues. Germline V lookup: CDR1 LGHDT, CDR2 YNNKEL (reference sequence). CDR3 in amino acids: CASSLRGVHSYEQYF. The CDR3 DNA sequence: TGTGCCAGCAGCCTCCGGGGGGTCCACTCCTACGAGCAGTACTTC.

The genes are TRBV5-8 and TRBJ2-1, with no clear D. Germline CDR1 and CDR2: SGHTS and YDEGEE. Trimming pared 4 bases from V and 0 bases from J, leaving 11 bases between. The CDR3 runs 15 residues. CDR3 residues: CASSLSKFSYNEQFF. CDR3 DNA sequence: TGTGCCAGCAGCCTCTCGAAGTTCTCCTACAATGAGCAGTTCTTC.

Details on this clone: This same CDR3 is encoded by further DNA sequences in the sample. J is TRBJ2-7 and V is TRBV5-1, with D unresolved. V was cut by 0 bases and J by 4 bases, with 2 bases left in between. The V gene's germline CDR1 is SGHRS and CDR2 YFSETQ. The CDR3 spans 11 residues. This CDR3 is CASSLGYEQYF. The CDR3 region has the DNA TGCGCCAGCAGCTTGGGGTACGAGCAGTACTTC. The whole variable domain, filled in from reference TRBV5-1 and TRBJ2-7, reads KAGVTQTPRYLIKTRGQQVTLSCSPISGHRSVSWYQQTPGQGLQFLFEYFSETQRNKGNFPGRFSGRQFSNSRSEMNVSTLELGDSALYLCASSLGYEQYFGPGTRLTVT.

The chain is built from TRBV7-9 and TRBJ2-7; a possible D gene is TRBD1 (6 bases). V gave up 6 bases and J gave up 3 bases, with 15 bases separating them. The CDR3 has 14 amino acids. CDR1 is SEHNR, CDR2 FQNEAQ, per germline (reference sequence). For the CDR3, the DNA is TGTGCCAGCAGTCACCGGGACACCCACTACGAGCAGTACTTC. Its protein product is CASSHRDTHYEQYF.

This rearrangement joins TRBV5-5 to TRBJ1-2; possibly TRBD1 for D (5 bases). The CDR3 is 15 residues long. Germline CDR1 is SGHKS and CDR2 is YYEKEE (reference sequence). V was shortened by 6 bases and J by 1 base, with 16 bases between the two germline ends. The CDR3 DNA follows: TGTGCCAGCACTAATAGGGGTTCCTTTAACTATGGCTACACCTTC. It codes for CASTNRGSFNYGYTF.

The chain uses TRBV5-1 and TRBJ1-3; possibly TRBD1 for D (5 bases). Deletions cut 6 bases from V and 7 bases from J, with 20 bases between. Germline V gene lookup returns CDR1 SGHRS and CDR2 YFSETQ. The CDR3 totals 15 residues. The DNA of the CDR3 is TGCGCCAGCACCCCCGGGGGGGACTCACGGAACACCATATATTTT. It is translated as CASTPGGDSRNTIYF.

The chain uses TRBV5-1 and TRBJ1-1; TRBD1 aligns across 7 bases. The junction had 1 base not matched to a gene; V was cut back by 4 bases and J by 4 bases. This CDR3 comprises 12 residues. In germline, CDR1 is SGHRS, CDR2 YFSETQ. The CDR3 loop reads CASSGDSTEAFF. The CDR3 nucleotides read TGCGCCAGCAGCGGGGACAGCACTGAAGCTTTCTTT.

V gene TRBV6-6 combines with J gene TRBJ1-2; D is ambiguous. Germline V gene lookup returns CDR1 MNHNY and CDR2 SVGAGI (reference sequence). This CDR3 contains 11 residues. The V end lost 8 bases, the J end lost 6 bases, and 10 bases lay between the germline ends. The CDR3 spells CASHHTDGYTF. DNA of the CDR3: TGTGCCAGCCACCATACCGATGGCTACACCTTC.

J is TRBJ1-5 and V is TRBV7-9; D possibly corresponds to TRBD1 (5 bases). The CDR3 spans 18 residues. V lost 0 bases to trimming and J lost 5 bases, with 20 bases between them. From germline, CDR1 is SEHNR and CDR2 FQNEAQ (reference sequence). The CDR3 reads CASSLATLGTALYQPQHF. The CDR3 DNA is TGTGCCAGCAGCTTAGCAACCCTCGGGACGGCCCTCTATCAGCCCCAGCATTTT.